This T cell receptor beta chain emerged from a study of tumor and adjacent non-tumor tissue in lung cancer (dated by TCRdb to the late 2010s). General notes on the study: Patients with adenocarcinoma (around 13), squamous cell carcinoma (2) and small cell lung cancer (1) were included in the cohort. Ages among the roughly 15 patients ranged from about 31 to 85 years, there were approximately ten men and 5 women, and disease was at TNM stage I to III. In total, sequencing yielded some 130 million productive TCRbeta reads, which works out to an average of roughly 4.2 million reads per sample. The study compared bulk TCRbeta repertoires from lung tumor tissue and matched distant non-tumor lung tissue of about 14 lung cancer patients. For each patient, one tumor sample and one normal lung sample were taken, giving some 33 paired specimens that underwent TCRbeta CDR3 sequencing. General conclusions and limits of the study: Significantly higher TCR diversity was found in younger patients, and higher tumor TCR diversity was associated with shorter overall and disease-free survival. Neither the sequencing platform nor unique molecular identifiers are mentioned in the methods. Only roughly 14 patients were in the cohort, and the authors stated that larger samples and more detailed clinical data are needed. Peripheral blood was not sequenced, so blood TCRbeta repertoires were not examined in the lung cancer patients of the study. Significantly higher TCR diversity (inverse Simpson) was observed in tumor tissue than in normal lung tissue (approximately 400 vs 170, P = 0.0075, Mann-Whitney U test). The top 100 clones accounted for a significantly larger cumulative portion of the repertoire in normal lung than in tumor tissue.

Library preparation employed multiplex PCR. The instrument was an Illumina HiSeq 2500. Following protocols modified from ARM-PCR, the researchers constructed TCRbeta libraries through three rounds of nested PCR with primers (Table S4). PCR products of 200-500 bp were gel-excised and purified with the QIAquick gel extraction kit before sequencing. Regarding the original processing steps: Reads were cleaned with Trimmomatic, merged with FLASH into complete CDR3 sequences, and assigned to V(D)J germline segments with MiTCR. Clonal diversity was calculated as the inverse Simpson's index using VDJtools. In-frame sequences without a premature stop codon were defined as productive reads. TCRdb reran the public reads through fastp at Q25 and MiXCR, keeping productive beta chains. Each entry is one CDR3 protein sequence, shown with its most common DNA and genes. The V and J calls shown here were made by TCRdb, not taken from the authors' results. Recorded for this sample are some 99,000 distinct CDR3 sequences; roughly 77% of them occurred a single time. The leading ten clones occupy about 40% of the sample.

RNA was isolated from bulk, unsorted tissue, and RNA quality was assessed with a NanoDrop ND-1000 and an Agilent 2100. Donors were newly diagnosed lung cancer patients admitted for thoracic surgery in China between August and November 2014, without prior chemotherapy. Anyone who had undergone radiotherapy or chemotherapy before, or who had another cancer at the same time, was left out of the study. Pieces of surgical tissue measuring about 1-2.1 cm3 were kept in RNAlater solution and held at -80 degrees C until needed. V is cut by 5 bases and J by 1 base, and the space between the germline ends is 18 bases. The germline V gene gives CDR1 as SGHAT and CDR2 as FQNNGV. The CDR3 measures 16 amino acids from cysteine to phenylalanine. Kept here is only the CDR3 DNA, which spans 48 bases and is read in frame from base 1. Comment on this clonotype: Its specific antigen is unknown. This sequence may be a read error, since a much larger clone differs from it by one base.

The receptor chain draws on TRBV11-2 and TRBJ2-7; no D segment can be confidently identified. Sequenced: lung tumor tissue. This TCR derives from a woman aged 55-75 years with non-small cell lung cancer. CDR3 loop: CASSPYSRSTSYEQYF. The nucleotide sequence reads as follows: TGTGCCAGCAGCCCGTATAGCAGGAGTACTTCCTACGAGCAGTACTTC. Full variable domain (CDR3 extended with the reference TRBV11-2 and TRBJ2-7 proteins): EAGVAQSPRYKIIEKRQSVAFWCNPISGHATLYWYQQILGQGPKLLIQFQNNGVVDDSQLPKDRFSAERLKGVDSTLKIQPAKLEDSAVYLCASSPYSRSTSYEQYFGPGTRLTVT.